The entry below describes one TCR beta chain. Antigen: not known. This sample was included in a study of cytomegalovirus exposure and HLA in healthy donors. Regarding the study as a whole: Of the V segments, some could not be distinguished, including TRBV6-2 and TRBV6-3, and were excluded.

J was trimmed by 7 bases and V by 5 bases; bases with no gene match: 13. Germline V gene sequence: CDR1 SQVTM, CDR2 ANQGSEA. The CDR3 contains 16 residues. Primers for the PCR totalled 60 Vbeta and 13 Jbeta. Produced via immunoSEQ multiplex PCR; TCRdb's table is partial and in-frame only. The sample holds tens of thousands of clones, roughly 83% seen once. This clonotype was sampled from a man aged 18 to 29 in good health and CMV-seronegative. The chain couples TRBV29-1 to TRBJ2-1, with TRBD1 identical over 11 bases. Sequenced: PBMCs. CDR3 sequence (DNA): TGCAGCGTTAGGGCCCGCGGACAGGGGGCGCGAAATGAGCAGTTCTTC. Residues: CSVRARGQGARNEQFF.